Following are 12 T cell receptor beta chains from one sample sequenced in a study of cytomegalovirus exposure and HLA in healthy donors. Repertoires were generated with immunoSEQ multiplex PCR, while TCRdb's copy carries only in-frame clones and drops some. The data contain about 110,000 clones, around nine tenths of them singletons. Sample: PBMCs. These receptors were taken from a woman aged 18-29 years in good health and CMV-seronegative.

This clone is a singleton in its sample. The CDR3 protein is CASSRDILAKNIQYF. The CDR3, as DNA: TGTGCCAGTAGTAGGGACATACTAGCCAAAAACATTCAGTACTTC. The chain carries TRBV19 and TRBJ2-4, with TRBD1 as a possible D gene (6 bases). Trimming removed 4 bases from V and 0 bases from J, with 10 bases in between. Per the germline V gene, CDR1 is LNHDA and CDR2 is SQIVND (reference sequence). The CDR3 is 15 amino acids.

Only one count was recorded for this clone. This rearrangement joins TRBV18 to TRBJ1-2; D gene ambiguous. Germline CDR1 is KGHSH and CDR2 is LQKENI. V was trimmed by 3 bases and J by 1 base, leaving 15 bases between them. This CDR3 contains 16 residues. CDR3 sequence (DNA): TGTGCCAGCTCACCCAGGAAGGGAGCCCTTAACTATGGCTACACCTTC. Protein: CASSPRKGALNYGYTF.

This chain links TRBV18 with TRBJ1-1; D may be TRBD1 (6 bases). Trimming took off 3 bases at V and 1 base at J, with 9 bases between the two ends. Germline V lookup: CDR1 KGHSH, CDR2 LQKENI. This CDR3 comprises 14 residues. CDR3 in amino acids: CASSPGQPNTEAFF. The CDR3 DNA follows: TGTGCCAGCTCACCCGGACAGCCGAACACTGAAGCTTTCTTT. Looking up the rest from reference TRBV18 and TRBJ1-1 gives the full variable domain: NAGVMQNPRHLVRRRGQEARLRCSPMKGHSHVYWYRQLPEEGLKFMVYLQKENIIDESGMPKERFSAEFPKEGPSILRIQQVVRGDSAAYFCASSPGQPNTEAFFGQGTRLTVV.

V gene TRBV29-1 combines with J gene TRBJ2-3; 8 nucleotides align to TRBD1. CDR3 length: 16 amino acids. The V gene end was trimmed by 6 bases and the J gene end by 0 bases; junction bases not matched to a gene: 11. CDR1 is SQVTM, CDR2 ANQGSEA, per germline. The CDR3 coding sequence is TGCAGCGTGATCCGGGACAGGATTTCTAGCACAGATACGCAGTATTTT. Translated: CSVIRDRISSTDTQYF.

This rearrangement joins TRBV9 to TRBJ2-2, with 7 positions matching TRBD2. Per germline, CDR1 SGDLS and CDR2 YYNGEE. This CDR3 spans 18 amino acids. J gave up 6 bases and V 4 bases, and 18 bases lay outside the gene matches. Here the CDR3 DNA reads TGTGCCAGCAGCCTTCGGGGAACGAGCGGGGAATTACCCGGGGAGCTGTTTTTT. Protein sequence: CASSLRGTSGELPGELFF.

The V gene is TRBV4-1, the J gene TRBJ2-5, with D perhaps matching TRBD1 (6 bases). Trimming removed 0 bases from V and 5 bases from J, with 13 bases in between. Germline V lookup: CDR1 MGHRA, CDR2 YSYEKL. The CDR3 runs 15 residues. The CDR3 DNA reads TGCGCCAGCAGCCAAGAGGGACACCTCAAGGAGACCCAGTACTTC. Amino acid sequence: CASSQEGHLKETQYF.

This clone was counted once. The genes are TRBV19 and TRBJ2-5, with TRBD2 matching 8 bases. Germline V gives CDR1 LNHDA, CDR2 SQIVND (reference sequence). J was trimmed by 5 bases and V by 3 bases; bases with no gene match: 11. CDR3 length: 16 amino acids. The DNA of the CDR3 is TGTGCCAGTAGTATCGGGATGCGGGGGGTGGAGGAGACCCAGTACTTC. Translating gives CASSIGMRGVEETQYF. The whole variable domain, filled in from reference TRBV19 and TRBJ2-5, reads DGGITQSPKYLFRKEGQNVTLSCEQNLNHDAMYWYRQDPGQGLRLIYYSQIVNDFQKGDIAEGYSVSREKKESFPLTVTSAQKNPTAFYLCASSIGMRGVEETQYFGPGTRLLVL.

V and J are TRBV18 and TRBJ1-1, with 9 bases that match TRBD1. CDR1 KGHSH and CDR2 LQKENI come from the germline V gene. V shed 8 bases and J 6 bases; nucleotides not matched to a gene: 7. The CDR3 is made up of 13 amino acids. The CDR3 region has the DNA TGTGCCAGCCGTAGGGACAGGGTCCCTGAAGCTTTCTTT. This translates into CASRRDRVPEAFF.

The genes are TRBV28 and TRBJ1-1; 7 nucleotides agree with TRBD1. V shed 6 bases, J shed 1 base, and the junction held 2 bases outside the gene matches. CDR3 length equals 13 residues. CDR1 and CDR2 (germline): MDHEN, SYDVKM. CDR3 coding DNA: TGTGCCAGCAGCCCAGGGGGGAACACTGAAGCTTTCTTT. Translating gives CASSPGGNTEAFF. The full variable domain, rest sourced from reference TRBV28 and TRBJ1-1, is DVKVTQSSRYLVKRTGEKVFLECVQDMDHENMFWYRQDPGLGLRLIYFSYDVKMKEKGDIPEGYSVSREKKERFSLILESASTNQTSMYLCASSPGGNTEAFFGQGTRLTVV.

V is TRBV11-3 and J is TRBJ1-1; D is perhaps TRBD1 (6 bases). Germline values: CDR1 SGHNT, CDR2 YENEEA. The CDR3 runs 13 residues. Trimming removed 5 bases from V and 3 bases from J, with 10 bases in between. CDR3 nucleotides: TGTGCCAGCAGCAGGGGGAGAGACACTGAAGCTTTCTTT. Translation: CASSRGRDTEAFF.

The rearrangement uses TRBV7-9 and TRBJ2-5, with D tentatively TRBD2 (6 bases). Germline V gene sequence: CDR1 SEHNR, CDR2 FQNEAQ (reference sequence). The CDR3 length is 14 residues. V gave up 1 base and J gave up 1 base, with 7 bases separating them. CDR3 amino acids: CASSLVGGQETQYF. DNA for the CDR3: TGTGCCAGCAGCTTAGTGGGGGGCCAAGAGACCCAGTACTTC.

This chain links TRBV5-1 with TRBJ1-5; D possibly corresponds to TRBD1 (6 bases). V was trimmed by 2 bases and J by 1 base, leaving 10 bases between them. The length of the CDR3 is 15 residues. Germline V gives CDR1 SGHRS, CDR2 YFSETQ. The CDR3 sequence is CASSLSGQSNQPQHF. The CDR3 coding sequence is TGCGCCAGCAGCTTAAGTGGACAGAGCAATCAGCCCCAGCATTTT.